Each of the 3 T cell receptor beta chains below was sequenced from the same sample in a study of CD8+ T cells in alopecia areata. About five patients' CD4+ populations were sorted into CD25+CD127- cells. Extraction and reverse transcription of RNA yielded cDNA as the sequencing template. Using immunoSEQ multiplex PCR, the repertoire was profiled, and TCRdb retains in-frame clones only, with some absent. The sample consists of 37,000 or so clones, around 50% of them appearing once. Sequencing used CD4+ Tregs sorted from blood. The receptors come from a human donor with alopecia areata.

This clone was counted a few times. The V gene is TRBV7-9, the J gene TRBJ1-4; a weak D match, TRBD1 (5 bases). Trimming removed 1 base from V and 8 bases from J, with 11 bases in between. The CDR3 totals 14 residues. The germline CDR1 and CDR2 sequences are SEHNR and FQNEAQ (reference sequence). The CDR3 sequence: CASSLEGISEKLFF. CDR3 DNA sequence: TGTGCCAGCAGCTTAGAGGGGATTAGCGAAAAACTGTTTTTT.

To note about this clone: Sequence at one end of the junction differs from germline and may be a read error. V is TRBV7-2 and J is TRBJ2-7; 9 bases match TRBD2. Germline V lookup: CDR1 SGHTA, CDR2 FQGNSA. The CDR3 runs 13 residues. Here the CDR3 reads CASSLMSGGSGDF. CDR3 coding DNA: TGTGCCAGCAGCTTAATGAGCGGGGGGTCTGGGGACTTC.

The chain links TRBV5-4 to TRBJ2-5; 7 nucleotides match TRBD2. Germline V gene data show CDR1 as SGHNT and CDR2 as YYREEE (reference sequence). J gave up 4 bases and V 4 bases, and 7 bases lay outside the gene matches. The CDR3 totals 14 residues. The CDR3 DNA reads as TGTGCCAGCAGCCTAACGGGGGGAAGAGAGACCCAGTACTTC. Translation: CASSLTGGRETQYF.